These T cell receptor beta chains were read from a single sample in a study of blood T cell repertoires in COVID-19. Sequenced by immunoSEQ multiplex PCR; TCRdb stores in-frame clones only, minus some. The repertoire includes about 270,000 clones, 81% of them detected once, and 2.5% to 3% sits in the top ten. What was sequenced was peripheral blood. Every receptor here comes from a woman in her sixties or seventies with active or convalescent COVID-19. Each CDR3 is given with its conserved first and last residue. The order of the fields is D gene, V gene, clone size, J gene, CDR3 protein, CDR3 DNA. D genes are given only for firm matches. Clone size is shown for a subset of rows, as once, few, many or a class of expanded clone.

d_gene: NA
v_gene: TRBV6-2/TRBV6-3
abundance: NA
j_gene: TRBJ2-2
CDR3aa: CASSGGAVAGELFF
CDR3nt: TGTGCCAGCAGTGGCGGGGCCGTGGCCGGGGAGCTGTTTTTT

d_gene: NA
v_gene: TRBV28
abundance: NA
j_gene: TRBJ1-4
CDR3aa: CASSSPDMLRGYEKLFF
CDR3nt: TGTGCCAGCAGTTCCCCGGATATGCTACGCGGGTATGAAAAACTGTTTTTT

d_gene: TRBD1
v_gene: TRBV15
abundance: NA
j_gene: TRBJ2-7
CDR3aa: CATSEDRVSEQYF
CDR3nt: TGTGCCACCAGCGAGGACAGGGTAAGCGAGCAGTACTTC

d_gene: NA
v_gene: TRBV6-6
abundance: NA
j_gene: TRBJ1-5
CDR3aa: CASRRGSNQPQHF
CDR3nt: TGTGCCAGCAGAAGAGGTAGCAATCAGCCCCAGCATTTT

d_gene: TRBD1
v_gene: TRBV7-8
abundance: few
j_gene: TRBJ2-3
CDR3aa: CASSPRDRGSTDTQYF
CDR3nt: TGTGCCAGCAGCCCTCGGGACAGGGGGTCCACAGATACGCAGTATTTT

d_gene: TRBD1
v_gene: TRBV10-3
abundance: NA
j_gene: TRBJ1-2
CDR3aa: CAISSGQDYGYTF
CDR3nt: TGTGCCATCAGTTCCGGACAGGACTACGGCTACACCTTC

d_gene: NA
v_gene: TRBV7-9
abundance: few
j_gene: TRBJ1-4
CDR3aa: CASSFGYEKLFF
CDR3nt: TGTGCCAGCAGCTTCGGGTATGAAAAACTGTTTTTT

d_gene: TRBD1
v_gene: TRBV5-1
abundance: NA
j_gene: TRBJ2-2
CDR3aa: CASSLAGTGWNTGELFF
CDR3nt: TGCGCCAGCAGCTTGGCCGGGACAGGGTGGAACACCGGGGAGCTGTTTTTT

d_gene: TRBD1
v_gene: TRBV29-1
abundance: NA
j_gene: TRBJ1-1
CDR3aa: CSVGTGQGTEAFF
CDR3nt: TGCAGCGTCGGAACTGGACAGGGAACCGAAGCTTTCTTT

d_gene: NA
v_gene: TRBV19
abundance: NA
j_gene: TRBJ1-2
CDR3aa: CASREYRGASYGYTF
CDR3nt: TGTGCCAGTAGAGAGTACCGGGGAGCCTCCTATGGCTACACCTTC

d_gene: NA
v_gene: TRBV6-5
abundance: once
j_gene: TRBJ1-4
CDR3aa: CASSRSGEKLFF
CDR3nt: TGTGCCAGCAGTCGCTCTGGAGAGAAACTGTTTTTT

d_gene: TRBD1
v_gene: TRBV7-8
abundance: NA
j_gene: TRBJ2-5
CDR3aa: CASSLGGQGETQYF
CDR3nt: TGTGCCAGCAGCTTAGGTGGACAGGGGGAGACCCAGTACTTC

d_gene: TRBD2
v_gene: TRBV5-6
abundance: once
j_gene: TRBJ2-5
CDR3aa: CASSLLAGEETQYF
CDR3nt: TGTGCCAGCAGCTTGTTAGCGGGGGAAGAGACCCAGTACTTC

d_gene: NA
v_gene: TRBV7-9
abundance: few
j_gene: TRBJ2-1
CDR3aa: CASSQQDNEQFF
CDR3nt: TGTGCCAGCAGCCAACAGGACAATGAGCAGTTCTTC